The rows below give T cell receptor beta chains drawn from one sample of a study of regulatory T cells in long-lasting Graves disease. MiXCR, run by TCRdb on the multiplex PCR reads, gives a single entry per CDR3 protein. Of nearly 350,000 distinct CDR3 sequences listed, around a fifth are singletons. This material consisted of peripheral blood mononuclear cells (PBMCs), taken when the disease was refractory, from a patient treated with antithyroid drugs. These receptors all stem from a female donor with Graves disease. Each CDR3 is given with its conserved first and last residue. Fields, in order: J gene, V gene, D gene, clone size, CDR3 DNA, CDR3 protein. The D gene is left open where the match is weak. Size is stated for part of the rows, as once, few or many counts, or as a class when the clone is expanded.

j_gene: TRBJ1-1
v_gene: TRBV24-1
d_gene: TRBD1
abundance: few
CDR3nt: TGTGCCACCAGTGACCAGGGGGGCACTGAAGCTTTCTTT
CDR3aa: CATSDQGGTEAFF

j_gene: TRBJ2-7
v_gene: TRBV6-1
d_gene: .
abundance: .
CDR3nt: TGTGCCAGCAGTGAATTTAAGGAATACGAGCAGTACTTC
CDR3aa: CASSEFKEYEQYF

j_gene: TRBJ1-4
v_gene: TRBV2
d_gene: .
abundance: many
CDR3nt: TGTGCCAGCAGAATCAGGGTGGCGGCTAATGAAAAACTGTTTTTT
CDR3aa: CASRIRVAANEKLFF

j_gene: TRBJ2-1
v_gene: TRBV12-3/TRBV12-4
d_gene: .
abundance: .
CDR3nt: TGTGCCAGCAGTTTAGGTTTCCCCTACGAGCAGTTCTTC
CDR3aa: CASSLGFPYEQFF

j_gene: TRBJ2-5
v_gene: TRBV7-2
d_gene: .
abundance: many
CDR3nt: TGTGCCAGCAGCTTAGGTTTGGGGACTGCAAAACAAGAGACCCAGTACTTC
CDR3aa: CASSLGLGTAKQETQYF

j_gene: TRBJ1-1
v_gene: TRBV29-1
d_gene: TRBD1
abundance: many
CDR3nt: TGCAGCGTTGGGGAAGTGGACAGGGTCCATGAAGCTTTCTTT
CDR3aa: CSVGEVDRVHEAFF

j_gene: TRBJ1-2
v_gene: TRBV10-3
d_gene: TRBD1
abundance: many
CDR3nt: TGTGCCATCAGGGAGACAGGGGCATCGAATGGCTACACCTTC
CDR3aa: CAIRETGASNGYTF

j_gene: TRBJ1-2
v_gene: TRBV28
d_gene: .
abundance: many
CDR3nt: TGTGCCAGCAGTTTTAGCCAGGATTATGGCTACACCTTC
CDR3aa: CASSFSQDYGYTF

j_gene: TRBJ2-1
v_gene: TRBV6-2/TRBV6-3
d_gene: TRBD2
abundance: few
CDR3nt: TGTGCCAGCAGATTCGGGGGGGCGGTTGATGAGCAGTTCTTC
CDR3aa: CASRFGGAVDEQFF

j_gene: TRBJ2-5
v_gene: TRBV7-2
d_gene: .
abundance: few
CDR3nt: TGTGCCAGCAGCTTACTTGGGGGGTTAGAGACCCAGTACTTC
CDR3aa: CASSLLGGLETQYF

j_gene: TRBJ2-7
v_gene: TRBV4-1
d_gene: TRBD2
abundance: few
CDR3nt: TGCGCCAGCAGCCAAGGCGTAACGGGACTAGCGGGTCCCTACGAGCAGTACTTC
CDR3aa: CASSQGVTGLAGPYEQYF

j_gene: TRBJ2-7
v_gene: TRBV7-3
d_gene: .
abundance: many
CDR3nt: TGTGCCAGCAGCTTGGGTGCAGGGGGGATGGACGAGCAGTACTTC
CDR3aa: CASSLGAGGMDEQYF

j_gene: TRBJ2-2
v_gene: TRBV11-2
d_gene: .
abundance: many
CDR3nt: TGTGCCAGCAGCGTCTCGCTAGGGAAAGTCGCCGGGGAGCTGTTTTTT
CDR3aa: CASSVSLGKVAGELFF

j_gene: TRBJ2-5
v_gene: TRBV6-1
d_gene: TRBD1
abundance: many
CDR3nt: TGTGCCAGCAGAACTTTAAGCCGACAGGGACCGAGAGAGACCCAGTACTTC
CDR3aa: CASRTLSRQGPRETQYF

j_gene: TRBJ1-5
v_gene: TRBV28
d_gene: .
abundance: many
CDR3nt: TGTGCCAGCAGTTGGTTAACGGATCAGCCCCAGCATTTT
CDR3aa: CASSWLTDQPQHF

j_gene: TRBJ2-1
v_gene: TRBV2
d_gene: .
abundance: .
CDR3nt: TGTGCCAGCAGAGAGATAGATTCCTACAATGAGCAGTCCTTC
CDR3aa: CASREIDSYNEQSF

j_gene: TRBJ1-5
v_gene: TRBV19
d_gene: .
abundance: few
CDR3nt: TGTGCCAGTAGTTTGGTAGGGGGACAAAATCAGCCCCAGCATTTT
CDR3aa: CASSLVGGQNQPQHF

j_gene: TRBJ1-2
v_gene: TRBV29-1
d_gene: .
abundance: .
CDR3nt: TGCAGCGGCTTCAATTATGGCTACACCTTC
CDR3aa: CSGFNYGYTF

j_gene: TRBJ2-5
v_gene: TRBV30
d_gene: .
abundance: many
CDR3nt: TGTGCCTGGAGTGTAAAGTCGGTCGGGGCCCAGTACTTC
CDR3aa: CAWSVKSVGAQYF

j_gene: TRBJ2-1
v_gene: TRBV12-3/TRBV12-4
d_gene: .
abundance: many
CDR3nt: TGTGCCAGCAGTTTAGATTCGTGGGGCAGGGGCTCCTACAATGAGCAGTTCTTC
CDR3aa: CASSLDSWGRGSYNEQFF

j_gene: TRBJ2-7
v_gene: TRBV7-8
d_gene: TRBD1
abundance: many
CDR3nt: TGTGCCAGCAGCTTAGCATCGACAGGGGGTCGGGAGCAGTACTTC
CDR3aa: CASSLASTGGREQYF

j_gene: TRBJ1-1
v_gene: TRBV19
d_gene: .
abundance: few
CDR3nt: TGTGCCAGTAGTAATACAGAGAACACTGAAGCTTTCTTT
CDR3aa: CASSNTENTEAFF

j_gene: TRBJ2-2
v_gene: TRBV3-1
d_gene: .
abundance: few
CDR3nt: TGTGCCAGCAGCTTCCTTAGTCCTACCGGGGAGCTGTTTTTT
CDR3aa: CASSFLSPTGELFF

j_gene: TRBJ2-5
v_gene: TRBV5-1
d_gene: .
abundance: once
CDR3nt: TGCGCCAGCAGCCACGGGACACAAGAGACCCAGTACTTC
CDR3aa: CASSHGTQETQYF

j_gene: TRBJ2-7
v_gene: TRBV24-1
d_gene: .
abundance: many
CDR3nt: TGTGCCACCATAGTCGTCCGGTCCCCCTACGAGCAGTACTTC
CDR3aa: CATIVVRSPYEQYF

j_gene: TRBJ1-5
v_gene: TRBV24-1
d_gene: .
abundance: many
CDR3nt: TGTGCCACCAGTGATTCAGGCCAGGGCAGAGACCAGCCCCAGCATTTT
CDR3aa: CATSDSGQGRDQPQHF

j_gene: TRBJ1-4
v_gene: TRBV18
d_gene: .
abundance: few
CDR3nt: TGTGCCAGCTCACCAGGGCTCCGGCAGGGTGGAAATGAAAAACTGTTTTTT
CDR3aa: CASSPGLRQGGNEKLFF

j_gene: TRBJ1-2
v_gene: TRBV20-1
d_gene: TRBD1
abundance: many
CDR3nt: TGCAGTGTACGACGACAGGGGGAGCGGTATGGCTACACCTTC
CDR3aa: CSVRRQGERYGYTF

j_gene: TRBJ1-1
v_gene: TRBV20-1
d_gene: .
abundance: few
CDR3nt: TGCAGCCTCCTAGCCAACACTGAAGCTTTCTTT
CDR3aa: CSLLANTEAFF

j_gene: TRBJ1-2
v_gene: TRBV3-1
d_gene: TRBD1
abundance: .
CDR3nt: TGTGCCAGCAGCCAGGGACAGACGCTGTATGGCTACACCTTC
CDR3aa: CASSQGQTLYGYTF

j_gene: TRBJ1-1
v_gene: TRBV19
d_gene: .
abundance: .
CDR3nt: TGTGCCAGTCGCATCGACGGGAAGATTATGAACACTGAAGCTTTCTTT
CDR3aa: CASRIDGKIMNTEAFF

j_gene: TRBJ2-7
v_gene: TRBV27
d_gene: TRBD2
abundance: many
CDR3nt: TGTGCCAGCAGTCCAAGGACTAGCGGGAGGGAGCAGTACTTC
CDR3aa: CASSPRTSGREQYF

j_gene: TRBJ2-7
v_gene: TRBV3-1
d_gene: TRBD2
abundance: many
CDR3nt: TGTGCCACCCTGGGACTAGCGGGAGGGTACTACGAGCAGTACTTC
CDR3aa: CATLGLAGGYYEQYF

j_gene: TRBJ2-6
v_gene: TRBV5-1
d_gene: TRBD1
abundance: many
CDR3nt: TGCGCCAGCAGCTTGTGGGGACAGGGTTCTGGGGCCAACGTCCTGACTTTC
CDR3aa: CASSLWGQGSGANVLTF

j_gene: TRBJ1-1
v_gene: TRBV12-3/TRBV12-4
d_gene: .
abundance: many
CDR3nt: TGTGCCAGCAGTTTCGGCGGTTACACTGAAGCTTTCTTT
CDR3aa: CASSFGGYTEAFF

j_gene: TRBJ2-6
v_gene: TRBV11-2
d_gene: .
abundance: .
CDR3nt: TGTGCCAGCAGCGCACCCTCTGGGGCCAACGTCCTGACTTTC
CDR3aa: CASSAPSGANVLTF

j_gene: TRBJ1-2
v_gene: TRBV7-2
d_gene: .
abundance: many
CDR3nt: TGTGCCAGCAGCTTAGTCCAGGGCGGTCATGGCTACACCTTC
CDR3aa: CASSLVQGGHGYTF

j_gene: TRBJ1-5
v_gene: TRBV12-3/TRBV12-4
d_gene: TRBD1
abundance: many
CDR3nt: TGTGCCAGCAGGAAGACAGGGAGCAATCAGCCCCAGCATTTT
CDR3aa: CASRKTGSNQPQHF

j_gene: TRBJ1-2
v_gene: TRBV7-2
d_gene: TRBD1
abundance: many
CDR3nt: TGTGCCAGCAGCTTAGAAGGGACAGGGGGTCATGGCTACACCTTC
CDR3aa: CASSLEGTGGHGYTF

j_gene: TRBJ2-7
v_gene: TRBV7-8
d_gene: TRBD1
abundance: many
CDR3nt: TGTGCCAGCAGCAACCTGGGACAGGGCTACGAGCAGTACTTC
CDR3aa: CASSNLGQGYEQYF

j_gene: TRBJ1-1
v_gene: TRBV5-1
d_gene: .
abundance: .
CDR3nt: TGCGCCAGCAGCCTTTCGAACTGGGGCACTGAAGCTTTCTTT
CDR3aa: CASSLSNWGTEAFF

j_gene: TRBJ2-3
v_gene: TRBV27
d_gene: .
abundance: .
CDR3nt: TGTGCCAGCAGTTTCGCTTCGGGAGCTGTCACAGATACGCAGTATTTT
CDR3aa: CASSFASGAVTDTQYF

j_gene: TRBJ1-1
v_gene: TRBV9
d_gene: TRBD1
abundance: few
CDR3nt: TGTGCCAGCAGCGTTTCTGACAGGGGATTTCAAGCTTTCTTT
CDR3aa: CASSVSDRGFQAFF

j_gene: TRBJ2-7
v_gene: TRBV7-2
d_gene: .
abundance: .
CDR3nt: TGTGCCAGCAGCTTTCCGGGCCGTACCTACGAGCAGTACTTC
CDR3aa: CASSFPGRTYEQYF

j_gene: TRBJ1-2
v_gene: TRBV20-1
d_gene: .
abundance: many
CDR3nt: TGCAGTGCTAGTCCTCTGCCCGCCTACACCTTC
CDR3aa: CSASPLPAYTF

j_gene: TRBJ1-6
v_gene: TRBV6-2/TRBV6-3
d_gene: .
abundance: .
CDR3nt: TGTGCCAGCCGCCCTACTCAGACGGTACCCCTCCACTTT
CDR3aa: CASRPTQTVPLHF

j_gene: TRBJ1-4
v_gene: TRBV7-8
d_gene: TRBD1
abundance: .
CDR3nt: TGTGCCAGCAGCCCCTGGGACAGGGGCGTTAATGAAAAACTGTTTTTT
CDR3aa: CASSPWDRGVNEKLFF

j_gene: TRBJ2-7
v_gene: TRBV27
d_gene: TRBD2
abundance: few
CDR3nt: TGTGCCAGCAGTTTAGGGACTAGCGGGAGGTTGGAGCAGTACTTC
CDR3aa: CASSLGTSGRLEQYF

j_gene: TRBJ1-5
v_gene: TRBV6-1
d_gene: TRBD1
abundance: many
CDR3nt: TGTGCCAGCAGGTCCGACAGGGTGAATCAGCCCCAGCATTTT
CDR3aa: CASRSDRVNQPQHF

j_gene: TRBJ2-5
v_gene: TRBV7-8
d_gene: TRBD2
abundance: many
CDR3nt: TGTGCCAGCAGTATGGGACTAGCGACAGAGACCCAGTACTTC
CDR3aa: CASSMGLATETQYF

j_gene: TRBJ2-1
v_gene: TRBV5-1
d_gene: TRBD2
abundance: .
CDR3nt: TGCGCCAGCAGCTACAATAGGGGACTAGCGGGAGGGCCATCGGTCTGGGAGCAGTTCTTC
CDR3aa: CASSYNRGLAGGPSVWEQFF

j_gene: TRBJ1-2
v_gene: TRBV7-9
d_gene: .
abundance: many
CDR3nt: TGTGCCAGCAGCACCCGGACCGGAACCTATGGCTACACCTTC
CDR3aa: CASSTRTGTYGYTF

j_gene: TRBJ2-5
v_gene: TRBV30
d_gene: TRBD2
abundance: many
CDR3nt: TGTGCCTGTGAATGGACTAGCGGGCAAGAGACCCAGTACTTC
CDR3aa: CACEWTSGQETQYF